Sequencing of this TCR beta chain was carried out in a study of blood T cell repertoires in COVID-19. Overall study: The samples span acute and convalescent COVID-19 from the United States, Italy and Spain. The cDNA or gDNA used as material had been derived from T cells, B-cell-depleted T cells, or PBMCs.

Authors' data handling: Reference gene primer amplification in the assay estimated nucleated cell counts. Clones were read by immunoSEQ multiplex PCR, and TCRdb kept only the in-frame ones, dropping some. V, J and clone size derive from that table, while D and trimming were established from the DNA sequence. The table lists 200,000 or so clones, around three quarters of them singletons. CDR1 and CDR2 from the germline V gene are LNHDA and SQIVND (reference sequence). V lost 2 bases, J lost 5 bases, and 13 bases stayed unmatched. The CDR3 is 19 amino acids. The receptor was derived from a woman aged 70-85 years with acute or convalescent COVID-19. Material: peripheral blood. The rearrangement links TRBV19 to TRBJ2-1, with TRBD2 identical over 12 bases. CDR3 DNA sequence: TGTGCCAGTAGTATAATGGCTAGCGGGAGGGCCAGTTCCCACAATGAGCAGTTCTTC. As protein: CASSIMASGRASSHNEQFF.